This T cell receptor beta chain stems from a study of T cells after yellow fever vaccination. Study conclusions and caveats: Post-booster repertoires again held most primary-vaccination clones (about 96% CD4, 88% CD8).

This clonotype was found many times. Antigen: not known. MiXCR, run by TCRdb on the 5' RACE reads, gives a single entry per CDR3 protein. This table holds fewer than 400,000 distinct CDR3 sequences, 6% to 8% found once. Source: PBMCs, taken 5 days after the yellow fever booster vaccination. The receptor was isolated from a man aged 25-45 years who received the YFV17D yellow fever vaccine.

The DNA of the CDR3 is TGCGCCAGCAGCCCACAGGCAACTAGCGTAGGAGATACGCAGTATTTT. Amino acids: CASSPQATSVGDTQYF. The chain is built from TRBV5-1 and TRBJ2-3, with TRBD2 matching 7 bases. Germline values: CDR1 SGHRS, CDR2 YFSETQ. Trimming cost V 4 bases and J 5 bases; bases outside gene matches: 13. The CDR3 contains 16 residues.